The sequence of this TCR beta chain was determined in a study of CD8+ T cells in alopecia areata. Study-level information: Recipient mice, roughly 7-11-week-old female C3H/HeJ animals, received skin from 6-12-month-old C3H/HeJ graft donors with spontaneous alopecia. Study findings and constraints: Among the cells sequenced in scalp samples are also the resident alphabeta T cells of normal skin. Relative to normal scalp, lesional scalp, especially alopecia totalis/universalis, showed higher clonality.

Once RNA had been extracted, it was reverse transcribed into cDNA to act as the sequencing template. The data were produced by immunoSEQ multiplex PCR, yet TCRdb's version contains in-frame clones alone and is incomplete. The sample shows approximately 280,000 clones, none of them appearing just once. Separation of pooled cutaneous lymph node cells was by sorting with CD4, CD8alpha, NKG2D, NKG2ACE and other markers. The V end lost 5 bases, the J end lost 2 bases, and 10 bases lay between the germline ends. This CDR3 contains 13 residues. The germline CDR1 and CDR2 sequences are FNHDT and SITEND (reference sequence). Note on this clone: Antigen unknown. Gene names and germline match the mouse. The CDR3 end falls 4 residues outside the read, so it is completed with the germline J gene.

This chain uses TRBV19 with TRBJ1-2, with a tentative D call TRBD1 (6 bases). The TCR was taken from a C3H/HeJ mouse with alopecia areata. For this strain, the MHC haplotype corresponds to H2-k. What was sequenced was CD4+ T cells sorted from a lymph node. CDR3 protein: CASSNGQNSDYTF. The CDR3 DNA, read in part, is TGTGCCAGCAGCAACGGACAGAACTCC.